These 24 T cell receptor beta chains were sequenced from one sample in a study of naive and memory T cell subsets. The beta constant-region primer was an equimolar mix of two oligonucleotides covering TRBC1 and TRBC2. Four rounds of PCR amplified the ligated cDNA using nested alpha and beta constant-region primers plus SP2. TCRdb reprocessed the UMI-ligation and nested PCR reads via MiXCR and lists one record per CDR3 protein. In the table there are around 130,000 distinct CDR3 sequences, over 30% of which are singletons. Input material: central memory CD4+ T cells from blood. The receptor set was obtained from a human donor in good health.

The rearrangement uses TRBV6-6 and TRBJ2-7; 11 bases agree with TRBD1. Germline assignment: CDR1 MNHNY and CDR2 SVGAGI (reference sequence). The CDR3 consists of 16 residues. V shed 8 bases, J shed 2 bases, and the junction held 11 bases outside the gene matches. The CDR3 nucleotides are TGTGCCAGCGAAGGACAGGGGGCGAAGAAGGCCTACGAGCAGTACTTC. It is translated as CASEGQGAKKAYEQYF.

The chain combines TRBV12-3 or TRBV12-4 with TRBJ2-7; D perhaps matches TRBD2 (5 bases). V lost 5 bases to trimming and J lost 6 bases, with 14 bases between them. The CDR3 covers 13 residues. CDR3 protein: CASSPSLVIEQYF. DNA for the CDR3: TGTGCCAGCAGTCCTTCACTAGTTATCGAGCAGTACTTC.

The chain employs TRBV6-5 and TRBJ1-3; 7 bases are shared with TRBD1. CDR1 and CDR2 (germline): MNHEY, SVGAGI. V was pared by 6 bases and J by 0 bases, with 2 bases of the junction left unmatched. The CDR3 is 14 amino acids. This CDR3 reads CASRTGYSGNTIYF. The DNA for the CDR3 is TGTGCCAGCAGGACAGGGTACTCTGGAAACACCATATATTTT.

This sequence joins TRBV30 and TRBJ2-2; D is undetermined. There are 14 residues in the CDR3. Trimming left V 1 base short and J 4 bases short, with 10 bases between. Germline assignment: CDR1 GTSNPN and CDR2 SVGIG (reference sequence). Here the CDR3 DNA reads TGTGCCTGGAGTGCTTACGGGCGCACCGGGGAGCTGTTTTTT. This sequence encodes CAWSAYGRTGELFF.

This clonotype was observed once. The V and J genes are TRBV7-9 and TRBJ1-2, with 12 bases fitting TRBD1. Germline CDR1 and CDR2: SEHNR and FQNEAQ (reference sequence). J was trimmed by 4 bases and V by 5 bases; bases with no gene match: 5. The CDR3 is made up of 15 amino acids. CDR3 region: CASSPGQGAVYGYTF. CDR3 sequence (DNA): TGTGCCAGCAGCCCGGGACAGGGGGCGGTCTATGGCTACACCTTC.

This CDR3 reads CASSYAADRAGNEQFF. DNA of the CDR3: TGTGCCAGCAGCTACGCAGCCGACCGGGCGGGAAATGAGCAGTTCTTC. This chain joins TRBV2 and TRBJ2-1; TRBD2 might be the D (6 bases). Germline values: CDR1 SNHLY, CDR2 FYNNEI. Trimming stripped 6 bases from V and 7 bases from J, with 22 bases between. The CDR3 loop spans 16 amino acids.

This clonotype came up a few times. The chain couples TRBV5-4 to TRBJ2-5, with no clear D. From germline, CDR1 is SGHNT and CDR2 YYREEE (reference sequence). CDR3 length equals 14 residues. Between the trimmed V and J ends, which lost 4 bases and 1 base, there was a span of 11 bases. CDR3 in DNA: TGTGCCAGCAGCGGACCGGACGTCCAAGAGACCCAGTACTTC. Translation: CASSGPDVQETQYF. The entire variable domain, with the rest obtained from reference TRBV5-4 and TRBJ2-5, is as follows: ETGVTQSPTHLIKTRGQQVTLRCSSQSGHNTVSWYQQALGQGPQFIFQYYREEENGRGNFPPRFSGLQFPNYSSELNVNALELDDSALYLCASSGPDVQETQYFGPGTRLLVL.

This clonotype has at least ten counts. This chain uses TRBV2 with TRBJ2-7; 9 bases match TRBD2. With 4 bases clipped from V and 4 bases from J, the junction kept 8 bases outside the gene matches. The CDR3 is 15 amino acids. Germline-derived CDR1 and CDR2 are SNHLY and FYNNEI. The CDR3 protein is CASSATSGSRYEQYF. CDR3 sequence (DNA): TGTGCCAGCAGTGCGACTAGCGGAAGCAGGTACGAGCAGTACTTC. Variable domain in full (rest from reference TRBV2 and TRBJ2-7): EPEVTQTPSHQVTQMGQEVILRCVPISNHLYFYWYRQILGQKVEFLVSFYNNEISEKSEIFDDQFSVERPDGSNFTLKIRSTKLEDSAMYFCASSATSGSRYEQYFGPGTRLTVT.

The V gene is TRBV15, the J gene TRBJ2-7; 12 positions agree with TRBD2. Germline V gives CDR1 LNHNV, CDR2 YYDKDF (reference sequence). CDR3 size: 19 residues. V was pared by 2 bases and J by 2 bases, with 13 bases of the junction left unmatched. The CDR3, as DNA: TGTGCCACCAGCAGACTACTATTGGGGAGACTAGCGGGAGCCTACGAGCAGTACTTC. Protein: CATSRLLLGRLAGAYEQYF.

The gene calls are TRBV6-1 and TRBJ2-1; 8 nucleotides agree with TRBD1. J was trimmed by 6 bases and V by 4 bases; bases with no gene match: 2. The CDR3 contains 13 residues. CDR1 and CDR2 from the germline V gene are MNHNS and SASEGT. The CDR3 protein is CASSGDRGNEQFF. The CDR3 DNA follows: TGTGCCAGCAGTGGTGACAGGGGCAATGAGCAGTTCTTC.

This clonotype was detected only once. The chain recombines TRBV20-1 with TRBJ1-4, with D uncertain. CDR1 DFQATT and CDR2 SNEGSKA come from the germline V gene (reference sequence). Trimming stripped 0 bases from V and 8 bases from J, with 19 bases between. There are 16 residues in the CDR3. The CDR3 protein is CSARDFWPGRREKLFF. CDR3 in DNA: TGCAGTGCTAGAGATTTCTGGCCAGGACGGAGGGAAAAACTGTTTTTT.

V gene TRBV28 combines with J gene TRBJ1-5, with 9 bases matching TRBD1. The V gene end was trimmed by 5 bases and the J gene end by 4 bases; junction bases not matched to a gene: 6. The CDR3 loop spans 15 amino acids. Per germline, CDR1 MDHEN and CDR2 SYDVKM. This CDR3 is CASSTGGGGNQPQHF. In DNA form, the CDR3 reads TGTGCCAGCAGTACAGGGGGCGGAGGAAATCAGCCCCAGCATTTT.

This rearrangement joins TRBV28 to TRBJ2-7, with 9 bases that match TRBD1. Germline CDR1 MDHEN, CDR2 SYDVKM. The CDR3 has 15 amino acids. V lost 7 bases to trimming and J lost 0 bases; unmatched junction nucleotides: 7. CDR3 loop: CASTHATGGSYEQYF. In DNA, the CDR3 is TGTGCCAGCACACATGCGACAGGGGGCTCCTACGAGCAGTACTTC.

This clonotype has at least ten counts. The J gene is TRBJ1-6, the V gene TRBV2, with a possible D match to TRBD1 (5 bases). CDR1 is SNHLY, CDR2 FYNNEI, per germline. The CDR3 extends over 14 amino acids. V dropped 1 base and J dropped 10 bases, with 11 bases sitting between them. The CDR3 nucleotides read TGTGCCAGCAGTGAAGAGAGACAGCCCTCACCCCTCCACTTT. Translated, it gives CASSEERQPSPLHF.

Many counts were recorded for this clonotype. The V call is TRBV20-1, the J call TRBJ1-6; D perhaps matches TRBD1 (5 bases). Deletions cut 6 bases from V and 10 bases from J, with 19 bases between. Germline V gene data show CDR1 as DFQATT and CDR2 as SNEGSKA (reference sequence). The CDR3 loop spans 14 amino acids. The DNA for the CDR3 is TGCAGTGCAAATCCGGGGCAGGGAGGGTCACCCCTCCACTTT. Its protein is CSANPGQGGSPLHF.

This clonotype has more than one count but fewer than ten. The CDR3 spells CATSDSRRLQNIQYF. In nucleotides, the CDR3 is TGTGCCACCAGTGATTCCCGGAGACTCCAAAACATTCAGTACTTC. This chain links TRBV24-1 with TRBJ2-4; D uncertain. The V gene lost 2 bases and the J gene lost 5 bases, with 12 bases spanning the gap. The CDR3 sequence is 15 residues long. Germline lookup yields CDR1 KGHDR and CDR2 SFDVKD.

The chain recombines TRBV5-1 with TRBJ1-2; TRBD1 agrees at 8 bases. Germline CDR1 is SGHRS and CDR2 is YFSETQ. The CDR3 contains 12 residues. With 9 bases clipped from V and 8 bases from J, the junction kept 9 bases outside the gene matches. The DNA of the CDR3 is TGCGCCACCCCACCGCAGGGGGCAGGCTACACCTTC. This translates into CATPPQGAGYTF.

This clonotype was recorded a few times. The CDR3 DNA reads as TGTGCCAGCAAGAGCGTCTTACCTGGGGAGCTGTTTTTT. It yields the protein CASKSVLPGELFF. The V gene is TRBV28, the J gene TRBJ2-2; D gene unclear. The CDR3 length is 13 residues. The germline V gene encodes CDR1 MDHEN and CDR2 SYDVKM. Trimming left V 7 bases short and J 8 bases short, with 14 bases between.

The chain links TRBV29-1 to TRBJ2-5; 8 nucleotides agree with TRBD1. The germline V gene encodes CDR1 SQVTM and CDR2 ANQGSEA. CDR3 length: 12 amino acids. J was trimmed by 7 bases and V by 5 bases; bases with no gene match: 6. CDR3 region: CSVRTGLATQYF. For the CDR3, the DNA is TGCAGCGTTCGGACAGGGTTGGCGACCCAGTACTTC. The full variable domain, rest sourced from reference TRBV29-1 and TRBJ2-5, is SAVISQKPSRDICQRGTSLTIQCQVDSQVTMMFWYRQQPGQSLTLIATANQGSEATYESGFVIDKFPISRPNLTFSTLTVSNMSPEDSSIYLCSVRTGLATQYFGPGTRLLVL.

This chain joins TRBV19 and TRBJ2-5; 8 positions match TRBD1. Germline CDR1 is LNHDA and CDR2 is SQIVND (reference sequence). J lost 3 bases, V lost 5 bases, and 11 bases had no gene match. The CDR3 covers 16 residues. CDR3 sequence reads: CASSPRTGRTEETQYF. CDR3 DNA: TGTGCCAGTAGTCCCCGGACAGGGCGGACTGAAGAGACCCAGTACTTC. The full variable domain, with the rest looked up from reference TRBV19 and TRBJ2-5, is DGGITQSPKYLFRKEGQNVTLSCEQNLNHDAMYWYRQDPGQGLRLIYYSQIVNDFQKGDIAEGYSVSREKKESFPLTVTSAQKNPTAFYLCASSPRTGRTEETQYFGPGTRLLVL.

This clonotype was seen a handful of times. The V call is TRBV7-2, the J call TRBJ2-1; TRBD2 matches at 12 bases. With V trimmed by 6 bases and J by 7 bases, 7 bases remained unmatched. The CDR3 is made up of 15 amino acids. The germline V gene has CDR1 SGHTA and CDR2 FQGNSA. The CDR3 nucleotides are TGTGCCAGCAGTATGACTAGCGGGAGTGGTAATGAGCAGTTCTTC. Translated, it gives CASSMTSGSGNEQFF.

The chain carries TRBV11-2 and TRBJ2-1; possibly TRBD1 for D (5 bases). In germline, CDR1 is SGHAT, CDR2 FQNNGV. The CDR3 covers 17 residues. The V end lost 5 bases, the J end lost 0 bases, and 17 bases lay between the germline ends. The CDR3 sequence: CASSPGLGAGSYNEQFF. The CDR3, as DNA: TGTGCCAGCAGCCCAGGGCTAGGGGCTGGCTCCTACAATGAGCAGTTCTTC.

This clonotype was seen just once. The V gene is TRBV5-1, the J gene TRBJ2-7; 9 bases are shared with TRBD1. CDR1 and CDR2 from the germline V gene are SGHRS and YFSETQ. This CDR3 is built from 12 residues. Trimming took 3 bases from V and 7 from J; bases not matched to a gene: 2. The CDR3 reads CASSSGQGEQYF. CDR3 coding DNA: TGCGCCAGCAGCTCGGGACAGGGAGAGCAGTACTTC.

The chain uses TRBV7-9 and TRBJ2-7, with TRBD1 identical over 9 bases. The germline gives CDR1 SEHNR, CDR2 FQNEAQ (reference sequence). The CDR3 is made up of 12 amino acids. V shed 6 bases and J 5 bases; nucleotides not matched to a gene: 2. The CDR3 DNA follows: TGTGCCAGCAGAGGGACAGGGAACGAGCAGTACTTC. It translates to CASRGTGNEQYF. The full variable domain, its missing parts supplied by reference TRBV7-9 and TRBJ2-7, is DTGVSQNPRHKITKRGQNVTFRCDPISEHNRLYWYRQTLGQGPEFLTYFQNEAQLEKSRLLSDRFSAERPKGSFSTLEIQRTEQGDSAMYLCASRGTGNEQYFGPGTRLTVT.